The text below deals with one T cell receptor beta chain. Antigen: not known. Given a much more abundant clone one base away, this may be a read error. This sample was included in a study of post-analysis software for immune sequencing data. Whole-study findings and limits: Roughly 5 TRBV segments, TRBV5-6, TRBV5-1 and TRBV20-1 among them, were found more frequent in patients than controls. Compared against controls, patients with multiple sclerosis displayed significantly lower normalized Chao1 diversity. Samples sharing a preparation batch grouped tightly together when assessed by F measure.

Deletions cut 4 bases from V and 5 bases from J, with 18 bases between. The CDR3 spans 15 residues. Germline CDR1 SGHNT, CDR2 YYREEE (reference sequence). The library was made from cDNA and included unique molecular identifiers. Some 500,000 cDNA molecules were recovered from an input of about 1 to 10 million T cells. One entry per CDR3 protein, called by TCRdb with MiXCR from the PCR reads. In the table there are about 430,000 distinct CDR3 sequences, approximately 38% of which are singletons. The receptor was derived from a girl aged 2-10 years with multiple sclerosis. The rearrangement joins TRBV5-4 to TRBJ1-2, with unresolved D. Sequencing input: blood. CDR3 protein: CASSDLATRGYGYTF. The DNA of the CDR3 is TGTGCCAGCAGCGACCTGGCGACCCGAGGTTATGGCTACACCTTC.